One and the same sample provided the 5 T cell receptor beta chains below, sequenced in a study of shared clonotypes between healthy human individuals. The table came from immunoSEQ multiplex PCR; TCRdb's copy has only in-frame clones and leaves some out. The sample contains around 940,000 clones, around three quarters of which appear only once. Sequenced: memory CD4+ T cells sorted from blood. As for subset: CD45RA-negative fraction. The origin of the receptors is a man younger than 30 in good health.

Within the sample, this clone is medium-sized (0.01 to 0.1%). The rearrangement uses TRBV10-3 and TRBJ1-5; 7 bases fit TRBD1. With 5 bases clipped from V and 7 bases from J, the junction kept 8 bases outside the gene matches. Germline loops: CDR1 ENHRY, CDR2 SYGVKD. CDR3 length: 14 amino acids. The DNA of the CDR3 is TGTGCCATCAGTCCCGGGACAGCGGGGCAGCCCCAGCATTTT. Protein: CAISPGTAGQPQHF.

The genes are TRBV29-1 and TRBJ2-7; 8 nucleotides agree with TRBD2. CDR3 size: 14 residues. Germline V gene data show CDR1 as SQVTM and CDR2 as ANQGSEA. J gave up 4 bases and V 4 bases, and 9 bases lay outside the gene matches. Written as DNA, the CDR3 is TGCAGCGTTGCCCCTCGGCTAGCGGGTTACGAGCAGTACTTC. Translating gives CSVAPRLAGYEQYF.

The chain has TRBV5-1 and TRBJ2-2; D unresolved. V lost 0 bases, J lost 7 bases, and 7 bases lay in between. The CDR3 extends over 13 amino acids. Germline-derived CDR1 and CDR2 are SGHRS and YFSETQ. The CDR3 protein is CASSLDSLGELFF. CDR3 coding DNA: TGCGCCAGCAGCTTGGATAGCCTCGGGGAGCTGTTTTTT. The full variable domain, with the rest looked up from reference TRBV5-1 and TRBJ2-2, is KAGVTQTPRYLIKTRGQQVTLSCSPISGHRSVSWYQQTPGQGLQFLFEYFSETQRNKGNFPGRFSGRQFSNSRSEMNVSTLELGDSALYLCASSLDSLGELFFGEGSRLTVL.

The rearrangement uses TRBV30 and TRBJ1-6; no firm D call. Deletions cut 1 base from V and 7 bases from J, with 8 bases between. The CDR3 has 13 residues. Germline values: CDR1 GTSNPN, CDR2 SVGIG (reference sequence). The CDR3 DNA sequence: TGTGCCTGGAGTGCCCGGGAAAATTCACCCCTCCACTTT. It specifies CAWSARENSPLHF.

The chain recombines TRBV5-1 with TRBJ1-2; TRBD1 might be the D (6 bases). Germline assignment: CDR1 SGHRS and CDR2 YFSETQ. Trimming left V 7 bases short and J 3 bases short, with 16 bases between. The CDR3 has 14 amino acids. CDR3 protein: CASGQGIGDYGYTF. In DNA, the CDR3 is TGCGCCAGCGGTCAGGGGATCGGGGACTATGGCTACACCTTC. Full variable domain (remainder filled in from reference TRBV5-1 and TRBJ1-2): KAGVTQTPRYLIKTRGQQVTLSCSPISGHRSVSWYQQTPGQGLQFLFEYFSETQRNKGNFPGRFSGRQFSNSRSEMNVSTLELGDSALYLCASGQGIGDYGYTFGSGTRLTVV.